This T cell receptor (beta chain) was sequenced during a study of tumor-infiltrating lymphocytes in primary liver carcinoma. General study points: The use of bulk unsorted samples meant that CD4+ and CD8+ repertoires were not compared.

Total RNA (around 500 ng) served as template for TCR beta cDNA synthesis primed by a constant-region primer. Slightly modified ARM-PCR with three nested multiplex PCR rounds yielded TCR beta libraries. TCRdb processed the multiplex PCR reads anew with MiXCR; each CDR3 protein has one entry. The sample has about 320,000 distinct CDR3 sequences, less than 75% seen once; the top ten hold roughly 8.9%. As concerns this clonotype: Its antigen remains unknown. This may arise from a read error, as a much more abundant clone is one base away.

It was unsorted whole blood that yielded blood RNA, and germline DNA was also extracted. In advance of surgery, 4 to 4.5 milliliters of peripheral blood were collected. Sequencing input: peripheral blood. The origin of this receptor is a man between 40 and 49 years old with primary liver carcinoma and hepatitis B virus infection.

The CDR3 DNA follows: TGTGCCACAAAGGGCAATAGCACTGAAGCTTTCTTT. It yields the protein CATKGNSTEAFF. This sequence joins TRBV10-3 and TRBJ1-1; D is uncertain. Germline V gene sequence: CDR1 ENHRY, CDR2 SYGVKD. This CDR3 comprises 12 residues. Trimming shortened V by 10 bases and J by 4 bases, and 13 bases separated the two germline ends.